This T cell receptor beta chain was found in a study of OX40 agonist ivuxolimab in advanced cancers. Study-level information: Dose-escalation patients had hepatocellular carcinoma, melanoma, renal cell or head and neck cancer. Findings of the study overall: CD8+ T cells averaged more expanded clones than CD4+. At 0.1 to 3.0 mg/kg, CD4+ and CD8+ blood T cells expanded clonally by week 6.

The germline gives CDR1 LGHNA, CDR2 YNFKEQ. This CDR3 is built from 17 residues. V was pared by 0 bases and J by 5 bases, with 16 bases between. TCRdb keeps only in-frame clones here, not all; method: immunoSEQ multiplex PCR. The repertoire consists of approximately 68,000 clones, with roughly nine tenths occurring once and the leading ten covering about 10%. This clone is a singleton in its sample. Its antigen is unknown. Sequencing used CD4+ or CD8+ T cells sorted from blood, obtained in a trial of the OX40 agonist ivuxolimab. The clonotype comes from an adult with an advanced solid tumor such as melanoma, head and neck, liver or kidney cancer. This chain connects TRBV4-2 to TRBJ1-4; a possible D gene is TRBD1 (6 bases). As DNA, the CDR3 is TGTGCCAGCAGCCAAGATCCCCCGGACAGCTTAAATGAAAAACTGTTTTTT. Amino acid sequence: CASSQDPPDSLNEKLFF.